These T cell receptor beta chains were read from a single sample in a study of beta chain features in type 1 diabetes. Sequencing used immunoSEQ multiplex PCR; TCRdb keeps in-frame clones, though not all of them. The sample holds 200,000 to 250,000 clones, over 8.5% seen once. Specimen: naive CD4+ T cells from blood. The receptors originated from a woman between 18 and 30 years old in good health. Each CDR3 is given without its conserved first and last residue. The D gene is left open where the match is weak. Not every row has a clone size; where given, it reads once, few, many or a size class.

few	.	TRBV10-2	TRBJ1-1	ASRTANTEAF
few	.	TRBV29-1	TRBJ2-3	SVRPGYTSSTDTQY
few	.	TRBV10-3	TRBJ2-5	AISETGMETQY
few	.	TRBV5-1	TRBJ2-7	ASSLGQSPPYEQY
.	TRBD2	TRBV4-1	TRBJ2-2	ASSQAPGLAGPVNTGELF
few	.	TRBV7-9	TRBJ2-1	ASSLRGISYNEQF
few	TRBD2	TRBV5-1	TRBJ2-3	ASSPLTSGSTDTQY
.	.	TRBV2	TRBJ1-1	ASSPTAAEAF
.	.	TRBV7-9	TRBJ2-5	ASSLRVGLKETQY
.	.	TRBV4-1	TRBJ1-4	ASSQVLRRNSRDEKLF
few	TRBD1	TRBV18	TRBJ2-7	ASSPRTGAEEQY
few	TRBD1	TRBV2	TRBJ1-2	ASNRDRDRGGYT
.	TRBD1	TRBV6-1	TRBJ1-4	AILAGTGGEKLF
.	.	TRBV7-9	TRBJ2-2	ASRLGGTGELF
.	.	TRBV5-1	TRBJ2-7	ASSLRDYEQY
.	.	TRBV4-2	TRBJ2-5	ASSQDPNRAEETQY
.	.	TRBV30	TRBJ1-1	AWRVGFGTEAF
.	TRBD2	TRBV5-6	TRBJ2-1	ASSAGGGNEQF
few	TRBD2	TRBV5-4	TRBJ2-5	ASSLGTSGIAEETQY
.	TRBD2	TRBV9	TRBJ2-2	ASSVGGSPGELF
.	.	TRBV28	TRBJ2-7	ASSPDYSYEQY
few	.	TRBV2	TRBJ1-2	ASSSGVYGYT
few	.	TRBV7-6	TRBJ1-5	ASSRTTVGPQH
.	.	TRBV11-2	TRBJ2-3	ASSPSGTDTQY
few	.	TRBV10-3	TRBJ2-2	AISDTGELF
few	.	TRBV6-6	TRBJ1-6	ASSFSARIDNSPLH
.	TRBD1	TRBV28	TRBJ2-1	ASTPLTGNFNEQF
few	TRBD2	TRBV10-3	TRBJ2-1	AISDLSGRNEQF
.	TRBD1	TRBV30	TRBJ2-7	AWSVWKTGLDYEQY
few	TRBD1	TRBV25-1	TRBJ2-5	ASTQDRGRQETQY
.	.	TRBV29-1	TRBJ1-2	SVGQSNYGYT
.	TRBD1	TRBV5-1	TRBJ2-2	ASRKDRGTGELF
.	.	TRBV27	TRBJ2-2	ASSLVPRANTGELF
.	TRBD1	TRBV5-1	TRBJ1-1	ASSSGQGGTEAF
few	TRBD2	TRBV9	TRBJ2-1	ASSVISGTINNEQF
.	.	TRBV19	TRBJ1-1	ASSMGGMAF
.	TRBD1	TRBV30	TRBJ1-3	AWNHRGQAGGNTIY
few	TRBD2	TRBV7-8	TRBJ2-6	ASSHGRGPLYAGANVLT
few	TRBD1	TRBV19	TRBJ2-7	ASSPPGQTYEQY
.	.	TRBV2	TRBJ1-2	AGSTGTYGYT
.	.	TRBV4-1	TRBJ1-1	ASSRQTGSGYTEAF
.	.	TRBV20-1	TRBJ2-7	SARSGVRQY
many	.	TRBV4-1	TRBJ2-1	ASSQASAVNNEQF
.	.	TRBV27	TRBJ2-1	ASRRDSNNEQF
.	TRBD1	TRBV19	TRBJ1-2	ASSPRTGLYGYT
.	.	TRBV5-1	TRBJ2-2	ASSFGDTGELF